This T cell receptor beta chain was observed in a study of OX40 agonist ivuxolimab in advanced cancers. After removal of 6 bases from V and 5 bases from J, the junction contained 7 bases not matched to a gene. CDR1 and CDR2 from the germline V gene are MDHEN and SYDVKM. This CDR3 has 14 amino acids. Repertoires were generated with immunoSEQ multiplex PCR, while TCRdb's copy carries only in-frame clones and drops some. In the table there are about 58,000 clones, about 90% of which are singletons. The chain carries TRBV28 and TRBJ1-2, with TRBD1 matching 9 bases. The specimen comprised CD4+ or CD8+ T cells sorted from blood, sampled in a trial of the OX40 agonist ivuxolimab. The TCR sequence derives from an adult with an advanced solid tumor such as melanoma, head and neck, liver or kidney cancer. The DNA of the CDR3 is TGTGCCAGCAGGCTAGGACAGGGGACGTATGGCTACACCTTC. Its protein product is CASRLGQGTYGYTF.